This T cell receptor (beta chain) is from a study of T cell repertoires in cytomegalovirus infection. About the research overall: Evidence of both CMV infection and a matching HLA type came from public TCR beta signatures.

There are many counts of this clonotype. Its antigen is not known. Study conclusions and caveats: Dominating the ex vivo response were HLA-C-restricted CMV-specific TCR beta clonotypes.

One entry per CDR3 protein results from TCRdb running MiXCR on the reads. The sample lists about 130,000 distinct CDR3 sequences, approximately 9.2% occurring once. The sample was PBMCs. The clonotype originates from a human donor in good health (CMV status not recorded). Some clones in this sample may be carry-over from other donors' samples.

CDR3 sequence reads: CASGGSYEQYF. The CDR3 nucleotides read TGTGCCTCTGGTGGGTCGTACGAGCAGTACTTC. This chain connects TRBV7-9 to TRBJ2-7, with no clear D. Germline-derived CDR1 and CDR2 are SEHNR and FQNEAQ (reference sequence). V was shortened by 11 bases and J by 4 bases, with 12 bases between the two germline ends. There are 11 residues in the CDR3.